These 9 T cell receptor beta chains were all obtained from the same sample, sequenced in a study of cytomegalovirus exposure and HLA in healthy donors. The PCR had 60 Vbeta and 13 Jbeta primers. Measured with immunoSEQ multiplex PCR; TCRdb has only the in-frame clones, and not every one. This table has over 75,000 clones, roughly a tenth appearing once. Sequencing was performed on PBMCs. These receptors were taken from a middle-aged man in good health and CMV-seropositive.

This chain links TRBV5-4 with TRBJ1-2; 9 positions agree with TRBD1. The CDR3 consists of 15 residues. CDR1 SGHNT and CDR2 YYREEE come from the germline V gene (reference sequence). With 0 bases clipped from V and 8 bases from J, the junction kept 8 bases outside the gene matches. CDR3 coding DNA: TGTGCCAGCAGCTTGGAGGGACAGGGAATAAGAGGCTACACCTTC. This sequence encodes CASSLEGQGIRGYTF.

This clone was seen at least ten times. This chain connects TRBV28 to TRBJ1-5; D is uncertain. Per the germline V gene, CDR1 is MDHEN and CDR2 is SYDVKM. Between the trimmed V and J ends, which lost 6 bases and 4 bases, there was a span of 4 bases. The CDR3 contains 11 residues. CDR3 in DNA: TGTGCCAGCAGCCGTAATCAGCCCCAGCATTTT. Translated: CASSRNQPQHF.

The J gene is TRBJ1-2, the V gene TRBV6-5; tentative D call: TRBD1 (6 bases). This CDR3 has 13 amino acids. Trimming shortened V by 5 bases and J by 5 bases, and 12 bases separated the two germline ends. Germline loops: CDR1 MNHEY, CDR2 SVGAGI. CDR3: CASSPGAVYGYTF. In DNA, the CDR3 is TGTGCCAGCAGTCCAGGGGCTGTATATGGCTACACCTTC.

This chain links TRBV18 with TRBJ2-1, with 9 bases identical to TRBD1. Germline values: CDR1 KGHSH, CDR2 LQKENI. The CDR3 sequence is 14 residues long. V shed 7 bases and J 8 bases; nucleotides not matched to a gene: 9. CDR3 amino acids: CASFRDRVTHEQFF. CDR3 nucleotides: TGTGCCAGCTTCCGGGACAGGGTCACCCATGAGCAGTTCTTC.

V usage is TRBV5-8 and J usage is TRBJ1-4; D not certain. V lost 4 bases, J lost 7 bases, and 20 bases lay in between. The CDR3 is 16 residues long. In germline, CDR1 is SGHTS, CDR2 YDEGEE. The CDR3 coding sequence is TGTGCCAGCAGCGCGGGTGGTTTGCGTTCGAGTGAAAAACTGTTTTTT. It is translated as CASSAGGLRSSEKLFF.

This clone was detected only a few times. CDR3 coding DNA: TGTGCCAGCAGCTTAGGGTCGGAAGGGACAGGGGGCCGGGAGCTGTTTTTT. This encodes CASSLGSEGTGGRELFF. The rearrangement links TRBV13 to TRBJ2-2; 12 positions agree with TRBD1. This CDR3 comprises 17 residues. V trimming: 0 bases; J trimming: 9 bases; junction bases outside the gene matches: 8. Germline CDR1 and CDR2: PRHDT and FYEKMQ (reference sequence).

This clone occurred a few times. The V and J genes are TRBV5-1 and TRBJ1-2; weak D call: TRBD1 (5 bases). V lost 5 bases and J lost 8, with 16 bases in between. CDR3 length: 13 amino acids. CDR1 is SGHRS and CDR2 is YFSETQ in the germline V gene. The CDR3 DNA follows: TGCGCCAGCAGTGACCGACAGAGGACCGGCTACACCTTC. Protein sequence: CASSDRQRTGYTF.

The chain carries TRBV25-1 and TRBJ1-2; 7 nucleotides match TRBD1. After removal of 3 bases from V and 5 bases from J, the junction contained 9 bases not matched to a gene. The CDR3 is made up of 15 amino acids. Germline assignment: CDR1 MGHDK and CDR2 SYGVNS. The CDR3 reads CASSDDRAGVYGYTF. The CDR3 DNA is TGTGCCAGCAGTGACGACAGGGCAGGGGTTTATGGCTACACCTTC.

As regards this clone: This same CDR3 is encoded by further DNA sequences in the sample. V usage is TRBV5-1 and J usage is TRBJ1-4, with 7 bases fitting TRBD1. The V and J ends lost 7 bases and 0 bases, in that order; junction bases with no gene match: 3. Germline V gene lookup returns CDR1 SGHRS and CDR2 YFSETQ. The CDR3 runs 14 residues. The CDR3 loop is CASSTGATNEKLFF. The CDR3 nucleotides read TGCGCCAGCTCCACAGGGGCAACTAATGAAAAACTGTTTTTT.